The 25 T cell receptor beta chains listed next were all sequenced from one sample in a study of blood T cell repertoires in COVID-19. Sequencing was performed with immunoSEQ multiplex PCR; in TCRdb, only in-frame clones are kept and a portion is missing. This table has about 110,000 clones, 75% to 90% appearing once. Specimen: peripheral blood. The receptors were gathered from a woman aged 80 or older with acute or convalescent COVID-19.

This chain connects TRBV4-1 to TRBJ1-2; no firm D call. With 1 base removed from V and 8 bases from J, the gap between germline ends came to 11 bases. Germline-derived CDR1 and CDR2 are MGHRA and YSYEKL. CDR3 size: 13 residues. CDR3 nucleotide sequence: TGCGCCAGCAGCCAAGCAGGACTGGGGGGCTACACCTTC. Encoded protein: CASSQAGLGGYTF.

The V and J genes are TRBV7-6 and TRBJ2-1, with 9 bases identical to TRBD1. The V and J ends lost 8 bases and 5 bases, in that order; junction bases with no gene match: 7. The germline gives CDR1 SGHVS, CDR2 FNYEAQ. The CDR3 loop spans 14 amino acids. CDR3 nucleotides: TGTGCCAGCCATAAGGGGACAGGGAACAATGAGCAGTTCTTC. Translating it yields CASHKGTGNNEQFF.

The chain joins TRBV5-1 to TRBJ1-4, with 10 bases matching TRBD1. The V and J ends lost 0 bases and 4 bases, in that order; junction bases with no gene match: 3. Germline V gene data show CDR1 as SGHRS and CDR2 as YFSETQ. This CDR3 spans 16 amino acids. The CDR3 is CASSLGGDRGNEKLFF. The CDR3 nucleotides read TGCGCCAGCAGCTTGGGAGGGGACAGGGGTAATGAAAAACTGTTTTTT.

CDR3 in amino acids: CASSPPGGYNTEAFF. The CDR3 nucleotides read TGTGCCAGCTCACCACCCGGGGGATATAACACTGAAGCTTTCTTT. The rearrangement links TRBV18 to TRBJ1-1; D might be TRBD1 (5 bases). V dropped 0 bases and J dropped 2 bases, with 10 bases sitting between them. The CDR3 runs to 15 residues. Germline CDR1 KGHSH, CDR2 LQKENI.

This chain connects TRBV12-3 or TRBV12-4 to TRBJ2-1; 8 bases match TRBD2. This CDR3 is 13 amino acids long. V lost 7 bases, J lost 4 bases, and 3 bases stayed unmatched. CDR3 coding DNA: TGTGCCAGCAACCTAGCGGGTTACAATGAGCAGTTCTTC. Residues: CASNLAGYNEQFF.

This clone appeared a few times. The chain has TRBV13 and TRBJ1-2; D remains ambiguous. Trimming removed 1 base at V and 5 bases at J, with 11 bases between. Germline V gives CDR1 PRHDT, CDR2 FYEKMQ (reference sequence). The CDR3 has 14 residues. The CDR3 DNA sequence: TGTGCCAGCAGCTTAGACGGTCCCCGTTATGGCTACACCTTC. It codes for CASSLDGPRYGYTF.

The J gene is TRBJ1-2, the V gene TRBV19; maybe TRBD1 (5 bases). Trimming removed 5 bases at V and 0 bases at J, with 10 bases between. This CDR3 comprises 14 residues. Germline loops: CDR1 LNHDA, CDR2 SQIVND (reference sequence). The CDR3 coding sequence is TGTGCCAGTAGTTCCCAGGGCTCTAACTATGGCTACACCTTC. Translation gives CASSSQGSNYGYTF.

The CDR3 sequence: CASSVPGRRGYTF. The CDR3 DNA follows: TGTGCCAGCAGTGTCCCGGGGAGGCGAGGCTACACCTTC. J is TRBJ1-2 and V is TRBV28; no clear D. The germline V gene has CDR1 MDHEN and CDR2 SYDVKM. Deletions cut 5 bases from V and 8 bases from J, with 15 bases between. The CDR3 runs 13 residues.

This chain links TRBV11-2 with TRBJ2-7; 9 bases are shared with TRBD1. The germline CDR1 and CDR2 sequences are SGHAT and FQNNGV. V lost 1 base, J lost 4 bases, and 8 bases stayed unmatched. There are 16 residues in the CDR3. The CDR3 region is CASSLVSFGTGYEQYF. CDR3 in DNA: TGTGCCAGCAGCTTAGTGTCCTTTGGGACAGGGTACGAGCAGTACTTC.

The rearrangement uses TRBV4-1 and TRBJ2-7; the match to TRBD1 covers 7 bases. The length of the CDR3 is 17 residues. Germline CDR1 reads MGHRA; CDR2 reads YSYEKL. V lost 1 base and J lost 2; bases outside the gene matches: 11. CDR3 residues: CASSQGVGDRETYEQYF. The CDR3 DNA follows: TGCGCCAGCAGCCAAGGGGTAGGGGACAGAGAAACCTACGAGCAGTACTTC.

The chain combines TRBV28 with TRBJ2-3, with D possibly being TRBD1 (6 bases). Germline V gene data show CDR1 as MDHEN and CDR2 as SYDVKM. Trimming took off 5 bases at V and 4 bases at J, with 16 bases between the two ends. The CDR3 extends over 15 amino acids. CDR3 sequence reads: CASSRIQGFADTQYF. CDR3 sequence (DNA): TGTGCCAGCAGTCGAATACAGGGTTTTGCAGATACGCAGTATTTT.

The chain employs TRBV27 and TRBJ1-2, with a tentative D call TRBD1 (5 bases). The CDR3 has 15 amino acids. Trimming took off 0 bases at V and 4 bases at J, with 12 bases between the two ends. The germline V gene has CDR1 MNHEY and CDR2 SMNVEV (reference sequence). This chain's CDR3 is CASSLSAGSSYGYTF. The CDR3 DNA follows: TGTGCCAGCAGTTTATCGGCAGGGTCTAGCTATGGCTACACCTTC.

This clone was seen only once. This chain links TRBV1 with TRBJ2-5; TRBD2, the table's D call, was not compared with the DNA. TRBV1 is a pseudogene segment. The CDR3 loop spans 15 amino acids. The CDR3 DNA reads as TGCACCAGCAGCCAACAGCGGGGGCGGGGAGAGACCCAGTACTTC. Translated, it gives CTSSQQRGRGETQYF.

The chain combines TRBV4-1 with TRBJ2-7; 8 bases map to TRBD2. V lost 4 bases, J lost 2 bases, and 10 bases stayed unmatched. CDR1 and CDR2 from the germline V gene are MGHRA and YSYEKL. The CDR3 has 16 residues. This CDR3 reads CASSPGAGRGAYEQYF. Written as DNA, the CDR3 is TGCGCCAGCAGCCCGGGGGCCGGGCGGGGGGCCTACGAGCAGTACTTC.

This clone was observed a few times. The chain recombines TRBV27 with TRBJ2-7; 10 nucleotides match TRBD1. The V gene end was trimmed by 5 bases and the J gene end by 12 bases; junction bases not matched to a gene: 16. Germline V gene sequence: CDR1 MNHEY, CDR2 SMNVEV (reference sequence). The CDR3 runs 15 residues. DNA of the CDR3: TGTGCCAGCAGTCCTGATCCCTTAGGACAGGGGGTGAGGTACTTC. It yields the protein CASSPDPLGQGVRYF.

This clone was detected a few times. The chain joins TRBV18 to TRBJ1-1, with D perhaps matching TRBD1 (5 bases). Germline values: CDR1 KGHSH, CDR2 LQKENI. This CDR3 comprises 14 residues. Trimming took off 1 base at V and 1 base at J, with 7 bases between the two ends. CDR3 sequence (DNA): TGTGCCAGCTCACCACAGGGGTGGAACACTGAAGCTTTCTTT. This codes for CASSPQGWNTEAFF.

This clone appeared once. The J gene is TRBJ2-7, the V gene TRBV5-1; D may be TRBD1 (6 bases). V lost 4 bases and J 0 bases, leaving 14 bases between the germline ends. Germline V gives CDR1 SGHRS, CDR2 YFSETQ. This CDR3 is 15 amino acids long. In DNA form, the CDR3 reads TGCGCCAGCAGCACTACAGGGACCAGCTCCTACGAGCAGTACTTC. It encodes CASSTTGTSSYEQYF.

The chain joins TRBV18 to TRBJ2-7; D ambiguous. This CDR3 is 14 amino acids long. In germline, CDR1 is KGHSH, CDR2 LQKENI. Trimming left V 2 bases short and J 2 bases short, with 10 bases between. This chain's CDR3 is CASSPLGPTYEQYF. CDR3 nucleotide sequence: TGTGCCAGCTCACCATTGGGCCCCACCTACGAGCAGTACTTC.

The chain has TRBV28 and TRBJ2-5, with 8 bases that match TRBD1. This CDR3 has 15 amino acids. Germline V CDR1 and CDR2: MDHEN, SYDVKM. V was clipped by 4 bases and J by 5 bases; unmatched bases: 9. The CDR3 spells CASSSGTGPSETQYF. The CDR3 DNA follows: TGTGCCAGCAGTTCCGGGACAGGACCCTCTGAGACCCAGTACTTC.

The chain is built from TRBV18 and TRBJ1-4; 8 bases agree with TRBD1. CDR1 and CDR2 (germline): KGHSH, LQKENI. The CDR3 runs to 16 residues. The V and J ends lost 0 bases and 1 base, in that order; junction bases with no gene match: 1. CDR3 DNA: TGTGCCAGCTCACCACCCAGGGGGCTAACTAATGAAAAACTGTTTTTT. It encodes CASSPPRGLTNEKLFF.

The chain has TRBV7-2 and TRBJ2-3; 11 bases align to TRBD2. V shed 1 base and J 4 bases; nucleotides not matched to a gene: 4. The CDR3 consists of 16 residues. Germline V gives CDR1 SGHTA, CDR2 FQGNSA. As DNA, the CDR3 is TGTGCCAGCAGCTTAGTAGCGGGGGGGCCATCAGATACGCAGTATTTT. Its protein product is CASSLVAGGPSDTQYF.

The chain has TRBV15 and TRBJ2-2; possibly TRBD2 for D (6 bases). This CDR3 is 15 amino acids long. Trimming took off 5 bases at V and 7 bases at J, with 17 bases between the two ends. CDR1 and CDR2 (germline): LNHNV, YYDKDF (reference sequence). The CDR3, as DNA: TGTGCCACCAGCTCCCGCCGCGGGGACCACGGGGAGCTGTTTTTT. Translating it yields CATSSRRGDHGELFF.

The chain carries TRBV5-4 and TRBJ2-7, with D unclear. The CDR3 consists of 14 residues. The germline V and J ends were trimmed by 4 bases and 0 bases, with 11 bases remaining between them. Germline CDR1 reads SGHNT; CDR2 reads YYREEE (reference sequence). In nucleotides, the CDR3 is TGTGCCAGCAGCCCCGACATCGGCTCCTACGAGCAGTACTTC. Translated, it gives CASSPDIGSYEQYF.

This sequence joins TRBV19 and TRBJ2-1; 7 bases line up with TRBD1. With 7 bases clipped from V and 8 bases from J, the junction kept 17 bases outside the gene matches. The CDR3 spans 16 residues. CDR1 is LNHDA, CDR2 SQIVND, per germline (reference sequence). CDR3 sequence reads: CASKRTGRVGFDEQFF. CDR3 coding DNA: TGTGCCAGTAAAAGGACAGGTAGGGTCGGGTTCGATGAGCAGTTCTTC.

The rearrangement joins TRBV10-2 to TRBJ1-4; 8 bases align to TRBD1. This CDR3 spans 15 amino acids. CDR1 WSHSY and CDR2 SAAADI come from the germline V gene. V gave up 6 bases and J gave up 8 bases; unmatched junction bases: 11. In nucleotides, the CDR3 is TGCGCCAGCAGGGATACAGGGGGGTTGCGGGAAAAACTGTTTTTT. Amino acid sequence: CASRDTGGLREKLFF.